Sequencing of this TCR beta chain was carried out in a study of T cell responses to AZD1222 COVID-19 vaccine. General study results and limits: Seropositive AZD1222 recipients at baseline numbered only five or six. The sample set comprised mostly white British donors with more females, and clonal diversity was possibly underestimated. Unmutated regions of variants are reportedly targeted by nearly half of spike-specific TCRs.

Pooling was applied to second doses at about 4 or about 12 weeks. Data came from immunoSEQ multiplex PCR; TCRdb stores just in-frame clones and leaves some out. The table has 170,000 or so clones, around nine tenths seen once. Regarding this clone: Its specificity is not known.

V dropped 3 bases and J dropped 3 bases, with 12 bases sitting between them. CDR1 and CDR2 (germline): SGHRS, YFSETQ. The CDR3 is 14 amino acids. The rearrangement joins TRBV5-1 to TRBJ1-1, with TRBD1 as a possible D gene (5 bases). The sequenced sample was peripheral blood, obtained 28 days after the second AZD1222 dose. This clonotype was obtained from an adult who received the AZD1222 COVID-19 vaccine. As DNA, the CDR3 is TGCGCCAGCAGCTACCAGGGTGAGCACACTGAAGCTTTCTTT. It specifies CASSYQGEHTEAFF.